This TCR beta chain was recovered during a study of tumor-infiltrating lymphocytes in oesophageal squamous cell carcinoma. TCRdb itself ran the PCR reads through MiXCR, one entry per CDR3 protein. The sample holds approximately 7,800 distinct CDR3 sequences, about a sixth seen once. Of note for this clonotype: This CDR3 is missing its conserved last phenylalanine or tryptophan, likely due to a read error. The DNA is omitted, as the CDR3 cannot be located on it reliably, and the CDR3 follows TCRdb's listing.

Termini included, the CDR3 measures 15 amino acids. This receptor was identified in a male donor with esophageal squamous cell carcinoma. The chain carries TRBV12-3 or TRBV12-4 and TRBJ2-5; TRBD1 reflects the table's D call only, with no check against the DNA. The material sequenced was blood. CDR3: CASTGSGTLPYTFGS.